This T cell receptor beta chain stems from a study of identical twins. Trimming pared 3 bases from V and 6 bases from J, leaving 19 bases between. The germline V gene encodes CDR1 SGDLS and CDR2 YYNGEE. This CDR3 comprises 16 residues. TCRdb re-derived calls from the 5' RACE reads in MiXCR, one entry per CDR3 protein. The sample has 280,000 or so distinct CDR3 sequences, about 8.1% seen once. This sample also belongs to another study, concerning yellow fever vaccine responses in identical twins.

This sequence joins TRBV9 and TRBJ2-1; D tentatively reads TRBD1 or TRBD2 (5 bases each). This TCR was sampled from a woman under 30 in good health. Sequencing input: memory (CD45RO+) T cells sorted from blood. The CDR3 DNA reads TGTGCCAGCAGCGCCGACCGGGACGGGATCGCCAATGAGCAGTTCTTC. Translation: CASSADRDGIANEQFF.